This T cell receptor (beta chain) was captured in a study of blood T cell repertoires in COVID-19. Study-level background: The cDNA or gDNA used as material had been derived from T cells, B-cell-depleted T cells, or PBMCs.

The study recruited people aged roughly 18 to 95 years across about two dozen US areas. The table lists this clone with a count of one. In the original processing: Nucleated cell number was recorded as an estimate derived from reference gene primer amplification. Sequencing was performed with immunoSEQ multiplex PCR; in TCRdb, only in-frame clones are kept and a portion is missing. From that table come the V and J calls and clone size; the DNA was used to work out D and trimming. The profile covers about 140,000 clones, with approximately 86% appearing a single time and more than 5% taken by the ten largest. Specimen: PBMCs or T cells enriched from blood (not recorded which). The receptor's source is a woman in her thirties or forties who had recovered from COVID-19.

CDR3 in DNA: TGTGCCAGCAGTTACTCGGGGCGGGAGGGTGGCTACGAGCAGTACTTC. Protein: CASSYSGREGGYEQYF. J is TRBJ2-7 and V is TRBV6-5; 9 bases line up with TRBD2. From germline, CDR1 is MNHEY and CDR2 SVGAGI. CDR3 length: 16 residues. The V gene end was trimmed by 0 bases and the J gene end by 3 bases; junction bases not matched to a gene: 6.